The 13 T cell receptor beta chains presented below share a single source sample, sequenced in a study of blood T cell repertoires in COVID-19. Method: immunoSEQ multiplex PCR; TCRdb's copy keeps in-frame clones and lacks some. The data contain about 160,000 clones, 84% of them singletons. Sequenced input: PBMCs or T cells enriched from blood (not recorded which). These receptors were taken from a woman between 50 and 59 years old who had recovered from COVID-19.

This clone came up once. The chain carries TRBV5-1 and TRBJ2-1; 14 bases are shared with TRBD2. This CDR3 contains 18 residues. V trimming: 4 bases; J trimming: 6 bases; junction bases outside the gene matches: 12. Germline V gene sequence: CDR1 SGHRS, CDR2 YFSETQ. The CDR3 sequence is CASSPTGTSGSGGNEQFF. Written as DNA, the CDR3 is TGCGCCAGCAGCCCGACCGGGACTAGCGGGAGTGGGGGCAATGAGCAGTTCTTC.

This clone was found a few times. Germline and junction disagree at one end, which may indicate a read error. This chain joins TRBV7-7 and TRBJ2-2; 8 nucleotides align to TRBD1. Germline V gene sequence: CDR1 SSHAT, CDR2 FNYEAQ (reference sequence). This CDR3 has 16 residues. The CDR3 protein is CASSYGQGVNTGELFF. For the CDR3, the DNA is TGTGCTAGCAGCTATGGACAGGGTGTAAACACCGGGGAGCTGTTTTTT.

The chain employs TRBV7-9 and TRBJ1-1; perhaps TRBD1 as D (6 bases). The CDR3 consists of 12 residues. Trimming stripped 1 base from V and 10 bases from J, with 10 bases between. Per the germline V gene, CDR1 is SEHNR and CDR2 is FQNEAQ (reference sequence). The CDR3 reads CASSLVGGIAFF. For the CDR3, the DNA is TGTGCCAGCAGCTTAGTTGGGGGCATAGCTTTCTTT. The full variable domain, its missing parts supplied by reference TRBV7-9 and TRBJ1-1, is DTGVSQNPRHKITKRGQNVTFRCDPISEHNRLYWYRQTLGQGPEFLTYFQNEAQLEKSRLLSDRFSAERPKGSFSTLEIQRTEQGDSAMYLCASSLVGGIAFFGQGTRLTVV.

The chain employs TRBV27 and TRBJ1-6; D is possibly TRBD1 (6 bases). The germline V and J ends were trimmed by 2 bases and 13 bases, with 9 bases remaining between them. The CDR3 consists of 12 residues. CDR1 and CDR2 from the germline V gene are MNHEY and SMNVEV (reference sequence). As DNA, the CDR3 is TGTGCCAGCAGTTTAGTTAGGGGGCCCCTCCACTTT. Its protein is CASSLVRGPLHF.

This clone occurred a few times. CDR3 loop: CASSQESVRTSRYNEQFF. In DNA form, the CDR3 reads TGCGCCAGCAGCCAAGAAAGTGTCCGGACTAGTCGATACAATGAGCAGTTCTTC. The chain recombines TRBV4-3 with TRBJ2-1; 7 bases agree with TRBD2. The germline CDR1 and CDR2 sequences are LGHNA and YSLEER. This CDR3 contains 18 residues. V dropped 0 bases and J dropped 4; count of bases not matched to a gene: 12.

The genes are TRBV7-6 and TRBJ1-2; 9 bases match TRBD1. CDR1 is SGHVS and CDR2 is FNYEAQ in the germline V gene. V lost 0 bases, J lost 6 bases, and 5 bases stayed unmatched. This CDR3 region has 15 residues. The DNA of the CDR3 is TGTGCCAGCAGCTTAGCAGAGACAGGGGGAAATGGCTACACCTTC. It specifies CASSLAETGGNGYTF.

This clone was found once. The V and J genes are TRBV6-2 or TRBV6-3 and TRBJ1-2; tentative D call: TRBD1 (6 bases). The CDR3 covers 13 residues. Germline values: CDR1 MNHEY, CDR2 SVGEGT. Trimming cost V 2 bases and J 7 bases, with 11 bases left between them. The CDR3 region has the DNA TGTGCCAGCAGTTACAGAGCAGGGGCTGGCTACACCTTC. This translates into CASSYRAGAGYTF.

A single count supports this clone. This rearrangement joins TRBV7-2 to TRBJ1-6, with TRBD1 identical over 9 bases. The CDR3 runs 14 residues. Per germline, CDR1 SGHTA and CDR2 FQGNSA. The J segment lost 9 bases and the V segment lost 4 bases, leaving 4 bases of the junction unmatched. CDR3 sequence reads: CASSSGQGFSPLHF. The CDR3, as DNA: TGTGCCAGCAGCTCGGGACAGGGATTTTCACCCCTCCACTTT.

This clone has a single count. The V call is TRBV11-2, the J call TRBJ1-1; 11 positions match TRBD1. This CDR3 is 16 amino acids long. The germline gives CDR1 SGHAT, CDR2 FQNNGV. With 5 bases clipped from V and 1 base from J, the junction kept 6 bases outside the gene matches. The CDR3: CASSRRTGGTNTEAFF. The CDR3 nucleotides are TGTGCCAGCAGCCGACGGACAGGGGGCACGAACACTGAAGCTTTCTTT.

In this sample, this clone turned up once. The chain is built from TRBV4-3 and TRBJ2-7; TRBD1 matches at 10 bases. V shed 4 bases, J shed 7 bases, and the junction held 10 bases outside the gene matches. The CDR3 sequence is 15 residues long. Germline-derived CDR1 and CDR2 are LGHNA and YSLEER. CDR3 protein: CASSRGDRGQGEQYF. The CDR3 coding sequence is TGCGCCAGCAGCCGCGGAGACAGGGGGCAAGGAGAGCAGTACTTC.

This chain joins TRBV25-1 and TRBJ2-5; 8 bases map to TRBD2. Losses at the gene ends were 3 bases for V and 4 bases for J; bases not matched to a gene: 13. This CDR3 contains 17 residues. The V gene's germline CDR1 is MGHDK and CDR2 SYGVNS. The CDR3 here is CASSDISGRPLGETQYF. CDR3 coding DNA: TGTGCCAGCAGTGATATCAGCGGGAGACCCCTCGGAGAGACCCAGTACTTC.

The rearrangement uses TRBV6-5 and TRBJ1-1; 9 bases fit TRBD1. Trimming cost V 7 bases and J 4 bases; bases outside gene matches: 4. The CDR3 length is 13 residues. Germline values: CDR1 MNHEY, CDR2 SVGAGI. The CDR3 nucleotides read TGTGCCAGCAAGAAACAGGGGGCCACTGAAGCTTTCTTT. It is translated as CASKKQGATEAFF.

This clone has just one count. The chain links TRBV4-3 to TRBJ1-2; 8 positions agree with TRBD1. Germline trimming cut 0 bases from V and 0 bases from J; bases unmatched to any gene: 9. CDR1 LGHNA and CDR2 YSLEER come from the germline V gene. The CDR3 runs to 18 residues. The CDR3 bases are TGCGCCAGCAGCCAAGATTTGCCAGGGGGCGTCACTAACTATGGCTACACCTTC. This translates into CASSQDLPGGVTNYGYTF.